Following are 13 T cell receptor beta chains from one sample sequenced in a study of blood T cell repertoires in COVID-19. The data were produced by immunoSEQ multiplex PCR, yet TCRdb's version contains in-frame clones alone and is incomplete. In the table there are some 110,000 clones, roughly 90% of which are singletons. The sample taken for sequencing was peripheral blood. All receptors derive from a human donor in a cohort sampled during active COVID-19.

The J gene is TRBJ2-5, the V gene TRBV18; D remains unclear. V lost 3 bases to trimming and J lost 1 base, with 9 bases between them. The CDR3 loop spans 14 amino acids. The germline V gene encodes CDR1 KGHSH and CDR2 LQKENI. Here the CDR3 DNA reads TGTGCCAGCTCACCCAGACATACCCAAGAGACCCAGTACTTC. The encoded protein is CASSPRHTQETQYF. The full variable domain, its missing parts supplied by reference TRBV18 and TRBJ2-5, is NAGVMQNPRHLVRRRGQEARLRCSPMKGHSHVYWYRQLPEEGLKFMVYLQKENIIDESGMPKERFSAEFPKEGPSILRIQQVVRGDSAAYFCASSPRHTQETQYFGPGTRLLVL.

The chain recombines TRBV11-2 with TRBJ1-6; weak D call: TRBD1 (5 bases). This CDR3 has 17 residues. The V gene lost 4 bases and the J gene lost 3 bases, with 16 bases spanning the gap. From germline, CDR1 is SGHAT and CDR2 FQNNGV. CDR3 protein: CASSSYQGRGYNSPLHF. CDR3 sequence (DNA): TGTGCCAGCAGCTCGTATCAGGGTAGGGGCTATAATTCACCCCTCCACTTT.

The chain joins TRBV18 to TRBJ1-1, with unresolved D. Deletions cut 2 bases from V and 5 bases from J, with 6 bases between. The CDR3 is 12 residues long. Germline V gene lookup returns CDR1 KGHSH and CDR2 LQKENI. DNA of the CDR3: TGTGCCAGCTCACCATCACGGACTGAAGCTTTCTTT. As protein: CASSPSRTEAFF.

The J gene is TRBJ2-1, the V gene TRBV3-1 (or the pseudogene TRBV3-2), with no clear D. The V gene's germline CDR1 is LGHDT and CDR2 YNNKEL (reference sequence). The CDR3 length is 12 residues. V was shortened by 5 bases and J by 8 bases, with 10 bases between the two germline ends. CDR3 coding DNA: TGTGCCAGCAGCAGACGGCTAGATGAGCAGTTCTTC. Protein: CASSRRLDEQFF.

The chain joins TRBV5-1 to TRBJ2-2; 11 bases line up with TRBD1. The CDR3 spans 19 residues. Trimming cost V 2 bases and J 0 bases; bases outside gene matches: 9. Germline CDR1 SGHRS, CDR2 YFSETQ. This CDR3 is CASSFMPPGQGANTGELFF. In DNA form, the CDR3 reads TGCGCCAGCAGCTTTATGCCACCGGGACAGGGGGCGAACACCGGGGAGCTGTTTTTT.

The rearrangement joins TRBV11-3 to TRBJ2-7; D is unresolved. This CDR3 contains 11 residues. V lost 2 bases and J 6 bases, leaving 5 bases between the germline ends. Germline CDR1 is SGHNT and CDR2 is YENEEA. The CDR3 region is CASSLRCEQYF. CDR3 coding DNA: TGTGCCAGCAGCTTACGGTGCGAGCAGTACTTC. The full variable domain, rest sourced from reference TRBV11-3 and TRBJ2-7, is EAGVVQSPRYKIIEKKQPVAFWCNPISGHNTLYWYLQNLGQGPELLIRYENEEAVDDSQLPKDRFSAERLKGVDSTLKIQPAELGDSAVYLCASSLRCEQYFGPGTRLTVT.

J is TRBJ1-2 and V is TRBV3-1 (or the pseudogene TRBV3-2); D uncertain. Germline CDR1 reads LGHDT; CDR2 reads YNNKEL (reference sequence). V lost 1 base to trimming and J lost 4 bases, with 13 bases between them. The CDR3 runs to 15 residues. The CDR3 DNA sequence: TGTGCCAGCAGCCAAGGTGCGGGCGGCGGCTATGGCTACACCTTC. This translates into CASSQGAGGGYGYTF.

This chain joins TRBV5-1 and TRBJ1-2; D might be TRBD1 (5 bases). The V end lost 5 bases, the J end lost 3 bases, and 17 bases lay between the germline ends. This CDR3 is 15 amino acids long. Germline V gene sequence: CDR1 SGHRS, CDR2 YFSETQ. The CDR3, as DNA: TGCGCCAGCAGGTGGGACTCGGGGGAGGACTATGGCTACACCTTC. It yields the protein CASRWDSGEDYGYTF.

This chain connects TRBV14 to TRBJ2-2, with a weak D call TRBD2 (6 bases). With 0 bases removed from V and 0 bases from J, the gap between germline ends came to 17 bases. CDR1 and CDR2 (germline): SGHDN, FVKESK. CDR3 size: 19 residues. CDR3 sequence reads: CASSQDRGSRLANTGELFF. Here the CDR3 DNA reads TGTGCCAGCAGCCAAGATCGTGGGAGTAGACTAGCGAACACCGGGGAGCTGTTTTTT.

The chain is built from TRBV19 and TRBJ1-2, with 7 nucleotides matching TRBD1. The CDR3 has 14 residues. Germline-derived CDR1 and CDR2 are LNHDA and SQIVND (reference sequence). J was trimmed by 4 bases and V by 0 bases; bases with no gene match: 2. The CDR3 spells CASSIDRGAYGYTF. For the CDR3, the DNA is TGTGCCAGTAGTATAGACAGGGGGGCCTATGGCTACACCTTC.

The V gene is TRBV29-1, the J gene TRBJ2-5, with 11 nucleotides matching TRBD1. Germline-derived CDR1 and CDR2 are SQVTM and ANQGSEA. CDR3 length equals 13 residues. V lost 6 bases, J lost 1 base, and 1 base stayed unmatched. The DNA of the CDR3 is TGCAGCGTCGGACAGGGGGCCCAAGAGACCCAGTACTTC. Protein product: CSVGQGAQETQYF.

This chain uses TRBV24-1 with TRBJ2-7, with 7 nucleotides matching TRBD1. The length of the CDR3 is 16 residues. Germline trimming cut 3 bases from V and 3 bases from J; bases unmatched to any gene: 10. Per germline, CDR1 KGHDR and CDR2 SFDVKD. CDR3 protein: CATSDPSGQSLYEQYF. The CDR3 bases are TGTGCCACCAGTGATCCCTCGGGACAGAGTCTCTACGAGCAGTACTTC.

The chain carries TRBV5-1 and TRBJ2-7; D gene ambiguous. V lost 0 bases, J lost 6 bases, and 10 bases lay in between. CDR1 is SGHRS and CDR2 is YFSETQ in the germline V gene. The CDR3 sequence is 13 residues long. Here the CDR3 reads CASSLAAQIEQYF. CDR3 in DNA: TGCGCCAGCAGCTTGGCCGCGCAAATCGAGCAGTACTTC. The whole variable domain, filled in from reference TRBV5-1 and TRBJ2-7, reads KAGVTQTPRYLIKTRGQQVTLSCSPISGHRSVSWYQQTPGQGLQFLFEYFSETQRNKGNFPGRFSGRQFSNSRSEMNVSTLELGDSALYLCASSLAAQIEQYFGPGTRLTVT.